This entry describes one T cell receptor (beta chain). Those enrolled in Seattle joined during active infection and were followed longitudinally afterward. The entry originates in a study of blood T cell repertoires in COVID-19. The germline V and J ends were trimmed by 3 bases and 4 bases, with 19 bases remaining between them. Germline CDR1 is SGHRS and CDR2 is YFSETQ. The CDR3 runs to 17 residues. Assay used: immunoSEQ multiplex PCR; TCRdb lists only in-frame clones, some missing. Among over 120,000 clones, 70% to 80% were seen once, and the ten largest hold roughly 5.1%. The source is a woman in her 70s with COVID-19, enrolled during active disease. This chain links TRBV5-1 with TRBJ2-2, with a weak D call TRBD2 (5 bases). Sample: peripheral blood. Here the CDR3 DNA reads TGCGCCAGCAGCTCCCCGCGTGGTCGGCGGGTCACCGGGGAGCTGTTTTTT. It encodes CASSSPRGRRVTGELFF.